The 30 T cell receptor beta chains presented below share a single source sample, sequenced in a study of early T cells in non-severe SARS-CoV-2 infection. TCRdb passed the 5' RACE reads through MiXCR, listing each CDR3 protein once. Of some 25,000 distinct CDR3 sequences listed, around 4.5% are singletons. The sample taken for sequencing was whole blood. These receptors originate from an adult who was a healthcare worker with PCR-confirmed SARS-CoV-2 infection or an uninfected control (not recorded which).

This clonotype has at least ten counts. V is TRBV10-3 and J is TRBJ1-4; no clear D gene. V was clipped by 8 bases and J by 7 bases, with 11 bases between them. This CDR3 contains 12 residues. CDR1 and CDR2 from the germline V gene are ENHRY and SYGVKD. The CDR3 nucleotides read TGTGCCATCGGTAGGCCCAGTGAAAAACTGTTTTTT. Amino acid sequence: CAIGRPSEKLFF.

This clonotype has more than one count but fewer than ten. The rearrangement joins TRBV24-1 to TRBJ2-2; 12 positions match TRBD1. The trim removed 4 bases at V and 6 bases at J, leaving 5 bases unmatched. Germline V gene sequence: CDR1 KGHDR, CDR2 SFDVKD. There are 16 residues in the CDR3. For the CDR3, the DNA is TGTGCCACCAGTGACCGGGACAGGGGGCGCGCCGGGGAGCTGTTTTTT. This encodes CATSDRDRGRAGELFF.

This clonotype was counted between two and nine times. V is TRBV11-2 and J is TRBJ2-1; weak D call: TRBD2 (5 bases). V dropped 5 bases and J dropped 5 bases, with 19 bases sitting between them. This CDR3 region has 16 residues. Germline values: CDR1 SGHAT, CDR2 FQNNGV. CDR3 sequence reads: CASSPLRGAADNEQFF. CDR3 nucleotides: TGTGCCAGCAGCCCCCTCCGAGGAGCGGCCGACAATGAGCAGTTCTTC.

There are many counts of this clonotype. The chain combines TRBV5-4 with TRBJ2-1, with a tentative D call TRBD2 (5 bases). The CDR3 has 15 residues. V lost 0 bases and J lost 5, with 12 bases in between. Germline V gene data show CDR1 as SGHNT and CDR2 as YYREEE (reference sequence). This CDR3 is CASSLGQRPDNEQFF. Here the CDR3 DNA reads TGTGCCAGCAGCTTGGGTCAGCGGCCTGACAATGAGCAGTTCTTC.

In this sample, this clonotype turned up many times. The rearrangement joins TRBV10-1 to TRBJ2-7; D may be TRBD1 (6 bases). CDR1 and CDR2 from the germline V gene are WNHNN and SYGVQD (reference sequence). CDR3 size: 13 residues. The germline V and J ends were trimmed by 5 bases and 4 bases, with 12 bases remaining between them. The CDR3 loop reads CASSRGGAYEQYF. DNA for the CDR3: TGCGCCAGCAGTCGAGGGGGAGCATACGAGCAGTACTTC.

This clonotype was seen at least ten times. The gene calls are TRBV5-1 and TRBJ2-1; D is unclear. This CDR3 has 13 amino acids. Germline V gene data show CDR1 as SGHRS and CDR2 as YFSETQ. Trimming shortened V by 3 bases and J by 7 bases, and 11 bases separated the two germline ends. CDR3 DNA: TGCGCCAGCAGCTCACAATCTAAAAATGAGCAGTTCTTC. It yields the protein CASSSQSKNEQFF.

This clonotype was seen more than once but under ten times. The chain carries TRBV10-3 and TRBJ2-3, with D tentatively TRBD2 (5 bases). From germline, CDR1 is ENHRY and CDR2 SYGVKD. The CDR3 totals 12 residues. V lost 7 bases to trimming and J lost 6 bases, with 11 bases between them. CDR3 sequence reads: CAIKARGDTQYF. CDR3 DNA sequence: TGTGCCATCAAGGCTAGAGGGGATACGCAGTATTTT.

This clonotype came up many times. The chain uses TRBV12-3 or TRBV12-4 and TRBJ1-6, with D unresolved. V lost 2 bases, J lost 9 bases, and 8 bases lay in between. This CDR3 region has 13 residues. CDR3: CASSLYISSPLHF. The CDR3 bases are TGTGCCAGCAGTTTATATATCTCTTCACCCCTCCACTTT.

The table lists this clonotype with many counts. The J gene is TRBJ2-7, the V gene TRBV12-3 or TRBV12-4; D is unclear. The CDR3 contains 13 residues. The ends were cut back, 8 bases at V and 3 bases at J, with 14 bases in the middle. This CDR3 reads CASSYSGGYEQYF. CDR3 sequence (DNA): TGTGCCAGCTCCTACTCCGGCGGCTACGAGCAGTACTTC.

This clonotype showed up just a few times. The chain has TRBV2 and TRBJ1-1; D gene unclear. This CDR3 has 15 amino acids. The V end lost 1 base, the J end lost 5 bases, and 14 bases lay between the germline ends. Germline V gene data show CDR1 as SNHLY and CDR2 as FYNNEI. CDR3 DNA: TGTGCCAGCAGTGAAGAGGTCCTGAAGGGAACTGAAGCTTTCTTT. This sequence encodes CASSEEVLKGTEAFF.

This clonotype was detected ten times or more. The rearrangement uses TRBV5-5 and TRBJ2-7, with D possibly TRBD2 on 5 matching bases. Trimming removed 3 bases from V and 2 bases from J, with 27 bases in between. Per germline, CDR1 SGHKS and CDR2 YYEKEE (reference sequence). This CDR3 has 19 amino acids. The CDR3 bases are TGTGCCAGCAGCTCCGGACTGATTTTCGGTGTTAGGACTGCCTACGAGCAGTACTTC. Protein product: CASSSGLIFGVRTAYEQYF.

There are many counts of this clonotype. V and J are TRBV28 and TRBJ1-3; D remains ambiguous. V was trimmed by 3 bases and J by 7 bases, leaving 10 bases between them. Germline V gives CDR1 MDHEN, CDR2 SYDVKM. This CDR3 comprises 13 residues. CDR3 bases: TGTGCCAGCAGTTTGACTTTTGGGAACACCATATATTTT. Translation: CASSLTFGNTIYF.

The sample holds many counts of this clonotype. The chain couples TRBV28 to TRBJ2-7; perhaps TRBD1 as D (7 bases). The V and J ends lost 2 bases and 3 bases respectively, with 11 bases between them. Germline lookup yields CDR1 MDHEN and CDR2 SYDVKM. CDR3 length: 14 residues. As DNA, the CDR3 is TGTGCCAGCAGTTTAGGGCAGGGGGGCTACGAGCAGTACTTC. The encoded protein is CASSLGQGGYEQYF.

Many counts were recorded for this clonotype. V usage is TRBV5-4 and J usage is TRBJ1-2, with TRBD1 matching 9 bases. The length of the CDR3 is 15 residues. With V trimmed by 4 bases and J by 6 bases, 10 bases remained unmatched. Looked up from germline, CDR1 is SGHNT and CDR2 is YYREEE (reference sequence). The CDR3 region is CASSPGVTGGNGYTF. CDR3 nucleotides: TGTGCCAGCAGCCCAGGAGTGACAGGGGGTAATGGCTACACCTTC.

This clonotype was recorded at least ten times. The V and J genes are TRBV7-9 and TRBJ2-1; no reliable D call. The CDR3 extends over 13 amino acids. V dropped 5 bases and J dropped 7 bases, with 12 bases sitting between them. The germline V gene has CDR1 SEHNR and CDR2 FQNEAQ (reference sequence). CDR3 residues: CASSPSLGNEQFF. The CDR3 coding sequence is TGTGCCAGCAGCCCGTCCCTCGGGAATGAGCAGTTCTTC.

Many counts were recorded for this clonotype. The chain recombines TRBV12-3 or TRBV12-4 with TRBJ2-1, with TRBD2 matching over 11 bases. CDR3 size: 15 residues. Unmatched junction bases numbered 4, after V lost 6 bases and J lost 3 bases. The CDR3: CASRKTSGSYNEQFF. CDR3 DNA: TGTGCCAGCAGGAAAACTAGCGGGAGCTACAATGAGCAGTTCTTC.

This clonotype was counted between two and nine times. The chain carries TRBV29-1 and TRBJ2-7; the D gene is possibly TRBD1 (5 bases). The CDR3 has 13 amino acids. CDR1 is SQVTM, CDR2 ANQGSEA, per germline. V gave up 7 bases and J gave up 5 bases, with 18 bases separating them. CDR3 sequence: CSAAWGTDNEQYF. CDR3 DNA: TGCAGCGCAGCCTGGGGCACCGACAACGAGCAGTACTTC.

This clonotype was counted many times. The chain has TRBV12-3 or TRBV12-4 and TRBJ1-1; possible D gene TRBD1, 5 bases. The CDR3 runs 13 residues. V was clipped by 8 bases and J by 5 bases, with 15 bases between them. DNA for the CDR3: TGTGCCAGCGGGAGAGTTTCAGGGACTGAAGCTTTCTTT. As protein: CASGRVSGTEAFF.

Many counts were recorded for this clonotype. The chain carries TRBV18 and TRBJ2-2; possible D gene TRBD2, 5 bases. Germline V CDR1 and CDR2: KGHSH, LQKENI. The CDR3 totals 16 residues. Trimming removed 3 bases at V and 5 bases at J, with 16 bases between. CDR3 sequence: CASSPLQIGETGELFF. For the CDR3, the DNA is TGTGCCAGCTCACCTTTGCAGATCGGGGAAACCGGGGAGCTGTTTTTT.

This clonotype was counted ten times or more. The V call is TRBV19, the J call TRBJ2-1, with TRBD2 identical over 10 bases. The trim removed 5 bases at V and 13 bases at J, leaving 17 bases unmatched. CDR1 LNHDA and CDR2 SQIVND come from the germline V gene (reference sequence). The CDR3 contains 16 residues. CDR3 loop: CASSRQRLAGEFEQFF. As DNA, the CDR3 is TGTGCCAGTAGTCGTCAGCGGCTAGCGGGAGAATTTGAACAGTTCTTC.

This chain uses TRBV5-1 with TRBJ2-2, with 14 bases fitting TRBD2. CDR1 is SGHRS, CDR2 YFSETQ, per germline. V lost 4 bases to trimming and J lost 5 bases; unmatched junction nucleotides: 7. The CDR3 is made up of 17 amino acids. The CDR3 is CASSLEGLAGVTGELFF. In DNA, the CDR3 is TGCGCCAGCAGCCTTGAGGGACTAGCGGGAGTTACCGGGGAGCTGTTTTTT.

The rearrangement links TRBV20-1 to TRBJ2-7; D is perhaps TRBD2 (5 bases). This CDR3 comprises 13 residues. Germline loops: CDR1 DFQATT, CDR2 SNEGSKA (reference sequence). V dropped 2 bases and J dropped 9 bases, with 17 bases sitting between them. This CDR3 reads CSARSWTAVGQYF. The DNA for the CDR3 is TGCAGTGCTAGATCTTGGACTGCAGTCGGGCAGTACTTC.

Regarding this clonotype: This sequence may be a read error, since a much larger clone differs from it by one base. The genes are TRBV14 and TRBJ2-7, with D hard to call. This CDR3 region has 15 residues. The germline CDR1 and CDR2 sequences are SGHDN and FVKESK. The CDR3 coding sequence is TGTGCCTGCAGCCAAGATAGGGCAGTTTTTCACGAGCAGTACTTC. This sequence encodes CACSQDRAVFHEQYF. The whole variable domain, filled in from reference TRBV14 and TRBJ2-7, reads EAGVTQFPSHSVIEKGQTVTLRCDPISGHDNLYWYRRVMGKEIKFLLHFVKESKQDESGMPNNRFLAERTGGTYSTLKVQPAELEDSGVYFCACSQDRAVFHEQYFGPGTRLTVT.

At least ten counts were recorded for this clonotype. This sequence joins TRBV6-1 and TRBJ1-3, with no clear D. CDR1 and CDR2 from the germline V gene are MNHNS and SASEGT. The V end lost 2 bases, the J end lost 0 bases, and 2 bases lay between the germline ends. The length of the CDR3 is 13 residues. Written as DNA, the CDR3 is TGTGCCAGCAGTGAATACTCTGGAAACACCATATATTTT. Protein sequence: CASSEYSGNTIYF.

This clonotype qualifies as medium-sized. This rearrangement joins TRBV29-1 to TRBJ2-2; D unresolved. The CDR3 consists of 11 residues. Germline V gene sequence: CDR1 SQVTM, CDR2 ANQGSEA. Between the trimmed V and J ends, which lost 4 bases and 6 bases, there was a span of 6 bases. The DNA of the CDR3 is TGCAGCGTTGGCGGACCCGGGGAGCTGTTTTTT. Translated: CSVGGPGELFF.

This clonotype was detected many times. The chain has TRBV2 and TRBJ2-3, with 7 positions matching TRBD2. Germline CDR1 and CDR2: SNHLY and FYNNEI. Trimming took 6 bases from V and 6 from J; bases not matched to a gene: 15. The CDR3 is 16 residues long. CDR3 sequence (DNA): TGTGCCAGCAGCGAAACTAGCGTGATATTAATGGATACGCAGTATTTT. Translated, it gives CASSETSVILMDTQYF.

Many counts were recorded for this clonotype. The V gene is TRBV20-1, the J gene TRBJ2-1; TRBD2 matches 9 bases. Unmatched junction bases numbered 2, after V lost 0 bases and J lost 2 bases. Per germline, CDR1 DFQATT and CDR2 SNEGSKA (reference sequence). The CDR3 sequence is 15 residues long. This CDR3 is CSARDSGSPYNEQFF. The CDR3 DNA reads TGCAGTGCTAGAGATAGCGGGAGTCCCTACAATGAGCAGTTCTTC.

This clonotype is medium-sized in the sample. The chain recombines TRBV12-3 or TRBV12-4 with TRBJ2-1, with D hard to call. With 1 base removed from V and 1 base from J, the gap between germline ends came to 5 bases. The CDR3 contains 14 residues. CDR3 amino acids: CASSLGGSYNEQFF. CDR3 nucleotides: TGTGCCAGCAGTTTAGGGGGTTCCTACAATGAGCAGTTCTTC.

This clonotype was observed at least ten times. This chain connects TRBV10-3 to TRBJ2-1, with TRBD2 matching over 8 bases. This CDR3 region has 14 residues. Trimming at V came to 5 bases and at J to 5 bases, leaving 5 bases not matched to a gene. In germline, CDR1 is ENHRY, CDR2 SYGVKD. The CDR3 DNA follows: TGTGCCATCAGTTTCACTAGCGGCCACAATGAGCAGTTCTTC. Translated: CAISFTSGHNEQFF.

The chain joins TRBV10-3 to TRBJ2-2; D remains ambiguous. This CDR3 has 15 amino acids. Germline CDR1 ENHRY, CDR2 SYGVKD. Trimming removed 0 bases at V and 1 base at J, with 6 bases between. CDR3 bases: TGTGCCATCAGTGAGTCGTTGGGGAACACCGGGGAGCTGTTTTTT. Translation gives CAISESLGNTGELFF.